This T cell receptor beta chain was sequenced in a study of identical twins. Overall study findings and caveats: Invariant MAIT and iNKT cells could partly confound zero-insertion analyses. Among monozygotic twins, out-of-frame TCR alpha sharing exceeded what models predicted.

Many counts were recorded for this clonotype. Its antigen is currently unknown. With template switching, a universal primer site was added, and the cDNA carried unique molecular identifiers. TCRdb re-called the 5' RACE reads with MiXCR, one entry per CDR3 protein. In the table there are roughly 690,000 distinct CDR3 sequences, approximately 6.1% of which are singletons. The CDR3 runs to 14 residues. The ends lost 4 bases at V and 6 bases at J; junction bases unmatched: 4. Germline CDR1 SGHRS, CDR2 YFSETQ. The chain links TRBV5-1 to TRBJ2-2, with TRBD1 matching 9 bases. This TCR was sampled from a man aged 18 to 30 in good health. Sample: naive T cells sorted from blood. The CDR3 here is CASSTGQGPGELFF. The CDR3 nucleotides are TGCGCCAGCAGCACCGGACAGGGGCCCGGGGAGCTGTTTTTT.